This T cell receptor (beta chain) is drawn from a study of blood T cell repertoires in COVID-19. The CDR3 length is 12 residues. V shed 6 bases and J shed 7 bases, with 12 bases lying between them. Germline V gene lookup returns CDR1 MNHEY and CDR2 SMNVEV (reference sequence). The method was immunoSEQ multiplex PCR; TCRdb's version includes in-frame clones alone and lacks a portion of them. The table shows around 150,000 clones, with 85% occurring only once. The V call is TRBV27, the J call TRBJ1-2, with D possibly matching TRBD1 (6 bases). The receptor's source is a human donor with acute or convalescent COVID-19. The donor label of this sample is uncertain. The sample consisted of peripheral blood. This CDR3 reads CASSQNRVGYTF. CDR3 DNA: TGTGCCAGCAGCCAGAACAGGGTTGGCTACACCTTC.